This TCR beta chain appears in the sequencing data of a study of spatial heterogeneity in lung cancer. One entry per CDR3 protein results from TCRdb running MiXCR on the 5' RACE reads. The sample has roughly 120,000 distinct CDR3 sequences; 10% to 15% are singletons. CDR1 and CDR2 from the germline V gene are KGHDR and SFDVKD. The length of the CDR3 is 14 residues. V was clipped by 6 bases and J by 3 bases; unmatched bases: 4. Time point: blood at routine non-recurrence follow-up after resection. Without sorting, whole RNA was sequenced from tumor, nontumor lung or frozen PBMC. The receptor was derived from a male donor with early-stage non-small cell lung cancer. The chain couples TRBV24-1 to TRBJ2-5; 9 bases fit TRBD2. Sequenced material: PBMCs, taken at follow-up. CDR3 coding DNA: TGTGCCACCAGTCATCCTAGCGGGGAAGAGACCCAGTACTTC. This encodes CATSHPSGEETQYF.